Below are 2 T cell receptor beta chains sequenced from a single sample in a study of Graves' ophthalmopathy and Graves' hyperthyroidism. The authors amplified TCR beta CDR3 regions from RNA transcripts. The first round was an RT-PCR with HTBI primers, and the second round was a multiplex PCR. TCRdb reprocessed the multiplex PCR reads via MiXCR and lists one record per CDR3 protein. The sample has over a million distinct CDR3 sequences, about 40% seen once; the top ten hold approximately 12%. The sequenced sample was peripheral blood or thyroid tissue (not recorded which). These receptors were taken from an adult man with Graves' hyperthyroidism.

This clonotype was observed once. The CDR3 sequence is CASRPWGAGPQRVHF. The CDR3 bases are TGCGCCAGCAGACCGTGGGGGGCAGGCCCCCAACGGGTCCACTTT. The gene calls are TRBV4-1 and TRBJ1-6, with D tentatively TRBD1 (6 bases). Germline V gene lookup returns CDR1 MGHRA and CDR2 YSYEKL. V was cut by 6 bases and J by 17 bases, with 26 bases left in between. This CDR3 spans 15 amino acids.

The rearrangement joins TRBV7-3 to TRBJ2-3; D unresolved. The V end was cut by 5 bases, the J end by 2 bases, with 8 bases between. CDR1 is SGHTA and CDR2 is FQGTGA in the germline V gene. The CDR3 has 13 residues. CDR3 residues: CASSLYLTDTQYF. CDR3 sequence (DNA): TGTGCCAGCAGCCTCTACCTCACAGATACGCAGTATTTT.